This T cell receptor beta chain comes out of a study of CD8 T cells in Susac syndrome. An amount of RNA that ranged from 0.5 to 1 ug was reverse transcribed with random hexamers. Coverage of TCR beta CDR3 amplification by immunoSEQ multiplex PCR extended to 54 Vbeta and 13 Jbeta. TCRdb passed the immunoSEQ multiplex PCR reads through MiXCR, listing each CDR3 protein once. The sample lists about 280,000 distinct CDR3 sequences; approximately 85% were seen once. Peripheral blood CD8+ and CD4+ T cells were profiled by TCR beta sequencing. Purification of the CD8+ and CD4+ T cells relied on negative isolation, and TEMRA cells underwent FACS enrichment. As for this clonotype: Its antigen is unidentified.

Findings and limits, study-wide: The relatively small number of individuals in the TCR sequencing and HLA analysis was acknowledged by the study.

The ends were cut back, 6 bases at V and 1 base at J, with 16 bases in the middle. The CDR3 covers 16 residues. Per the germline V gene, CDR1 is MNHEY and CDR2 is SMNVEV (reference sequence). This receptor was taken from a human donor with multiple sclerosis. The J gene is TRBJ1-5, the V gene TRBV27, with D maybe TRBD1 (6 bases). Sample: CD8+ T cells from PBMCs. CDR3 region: CASSPSSGESNQPQHF. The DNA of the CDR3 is TGTGCCAGCAGCCCCTCCTCAGGGGAGAGCAATCAGCCCCAGCATTTT.